A single sample gave rise to the 19 T cell receptor beta chains below, sequenced in a study of blood T cells in healthy people across ages. Through a sample-barcoded 5' primer and a J-beta primer mix, a second PCR was run for roughly 7 to 11 cycles. TCRdb redid the calling of the 5' RACE reads with MiXCR, one entry per CDR3 protein. The sample records some 940,000 distinct CDR3 sequences, about 29% being singletons. These records were also assigned to another study, of T cells of mothers and their children.

Sample: blood. The origin of the receptors is a middle-aged woman in good health.

This chain connects TRBV20-1 to TRBJ2-1; D possibly uses TRBD1 or TRBD2 (5 bases each). Germline V CDR1 and CDR2: DFQATT, SNEGSKA (reference sequence). The length of the CDR3 is 14 residues. Trimming removed 0 bases from V and 9 bases from J, with 15 bases in between. Here the CDR3 DNA reads TGCAGTGCTAGAGAAGGGTGGGGGAGCAGTGAGCAGTTCTTC. Its translation is CSAREGWGSSEQFF.

In this sample, this clonotype turned up a few times. The chain has TRBV29-1 and TRBJ2-7, with D possibly TRBD2 on 6 matching bases. V lost 6 bases and J 3 bases, leaving 15 bases between the germline ends. CDR3 length equals 13 residues. Per the germline V gene, CDR1 is SQVTM and CDR2 is ANQGSEA. CDR3 residues: CSVRPSGVYEQYF. For the CDR3, the DNA is TGCAGCGTGCGACCGTCGGGGGTCTACGAGCAGTACTTC.

This clonotype has only one observation. This could be a read error, since a much larger clone is one nucleotide away. V gene TRBV29-1 combines with J gene TRBJ2-4, with D possibly TRBD1 on 5 matching bases. The DNA matches TRBJ2-5 better at its end, which makes the J call doubtful. The CDR3 contains 13 residues. Germline CDR1 SQVTM, CDR2 ANQGSEA. CDR3 amino acids: CSVKFIGVETQYF. In DNA form, the CDR3 reads TGCAGCGTTAAATTTATAGGGGTAGAGACCCAGTACTTC.

The chain joins TRBV10-3 to TRBJ1-1; tentative D call: TRBD1 (6 bases). Between the trimmed V and J ends, which lost 0 bases and 3 bases, there was a span of 17 bases. The V gene's germline CDR1 is ENHRY and CDR2 SYGVKD. This CDR3 has 17 residues. The CDR3 DNA is TGTGCCATCAGTGAGTCGCGGGGGCTGGGGGCCGACACTGAAGCTTTCTTT. As protein: CAISESRGLGADTEAFF.

V gene TRBV15 combines with J gene TRBJ1-2; D ambiguous. Deletions cut 0 bases from V and 8 bases from J, with 16 bases between. The CDR3 is 15 amino acids. Germline V CDR1 and CDR2: LNHNV, YYDKDF (reference sequence). Written as DNA, the CDR3 is TGTGCCACCAGCAGAGATCAGGCGGGAGGTCGGGGCTACACCTTC. It codes for CATSRDQAGGRGYTF.

This clonotype has just a few counts. The chain links TRBV5-1 to TRBJ1-2; TRBD1 agrees at 7 bases. Losses at the gene ends were 3 bases for V and 6 bases for J; bases not matched to a gene: 8. The germline V gene encodes CDR1 SGHRS and CDR2 YFSETQ. The CDR3 is made up of 14 amino acids. The CDR3 is CASSWDGQGDGYTF. CDR3 DNA: TGCGCCAGCAGCTGGGATGGCCAGGGGGATGGCTACACCTTC.

This clonotype was observed a handful of times. The junction departs from germline at one end; a sequencing error may be responsible. This sequence joins TRBV7-7 and TRBJ2-7; unclear D gene. This CDR3 is built from 13 residues. The germline V gene encodes CDR1 SSHAT and CDR2 FNYEAQ (reference sequence). The CDR3 sequence: CASSSEPSYEQYF. The CDR3 nucleotides read TGTGCTAGCAGCTCGGAACCCTCCTACGAGCAGTACTTC. Complete variable domain (other parts from reference TRBV7-7 and TRBJ2-7): GAGVSQSPRYKVTKRGQDVTLRCDPISSHATLYWYQQALGQGPEFLTYFNYEAQPDKSGLPSDRFSAERPEGSISTLTIQRTEQRDSAMYRCASSSEPSYEQYFGPGTRLTVT.

To note about this clonotype: At one end, the junction sequence differs from germline, possibly due to a read error. This sequence joins TRBV29-1 and TRBJ1-1; a weak D match, TRBD1 (5 bases). The length of the CDR3 is 12 residues. Germline lookup yields CDR1 SQVTM and CDR2 ANQGSEA. The CDR3 nucleotides are TGCGGCGTTGAATCAGGGTCGACTGAAGCTTTCTTT. Amino acids: CGVESGSTEAFF.

In this sample, this clonotype turned up a few times. The chain is built from TRBV6-6 and TRBJ1-3; D is possibly TRBD1 (5 bases). CDR3 size: 15 residues. Deletions cut 2 bases from V and 1 base from J, with 9 bases between. Germline V gene data show CDR1 as MNHNY and CDR2 as SVGAGI (reference sequence). The CDR3 region has the DNA TGTGCCAGCAGTTACGAAGGGGCTTCTGGAAACACCATATATTTT. Protein: CASSYEGASGNTIYF.

This clonotype showed up many times. V usage is TRBV9 and J usage is TRBJ2-7; D possibly matches TRBD1 or TRBD2 (7 bases each). Trimming took off 0 bases at V and 3 bases at J, with 16 bases between the two ends. This CDR3 has 16 amino acids. CDR1 and CDR2 (germline): SGDLS, YYNGEE. The CDR3 is CASSVGSGGAFYEQYF. As DNA, the CDR3 is TGTGCCAGCAGCGTAGGTTCAGGGGGGGCTTTCTACGAGCAGTACTTC.

A note on this clonotype: The junction and the germline gene differ at one end; a read error may be behind it. V and J are TRBV29-1 and TRBJ2-5, with D tentatively TRBD2 (6 bases). CDR1 and CDR2 from the germline V gene are SQVTM and ANQGSEA. This CDR3 is 15 amino acids long. The CDR3 reads CSVKITGTPQEAQYF. CDR3 nucleotides: TGCAGCGTGAAGATAACCGGGACTCCCCAAGAGGCCCAGTACTTC.

Turning to this clonotype: A clone one base away is much larger, so this may be a read error. The chain has TRBV7-2 and TRBJ2-1; 9 nucleotides align to TRBD1. Germline V lookup: CDR1 SGHTA, CDR2 FQGNSA. The CDR3 contains 13 residues. The CDR3 is CASGLATGGQQFF. In DNA, the CDR3 is TGTGCCAGCGGCTTAGCGACAGGGGGACAGCAGTTCTTC.

This clonotype has at least ten counts. This chain connects TRBV18 to TRBJ2-7; 7 bases line up with TRBD2. The germline CDR1 and CDR2 sequences are KGHSH and LQKENI. With V trimmed by 0 bases and J by 2 bases, 1 base remained unmatched. The CDR3 has 14 residues. The CDR3 DNA is TGTGCCAGCTCACCACCGGGAGGGACCTACGAGCAGTACTTC. Amino acids: CASSPPGGTYEQYF.

The V call is TRBV5-4, the J call TRBJ2-7; no definite D call. In germline, CDR1 is SGHNT, CDR2 YYREEE (reference sequence). V lost 0 bases and J lost 0, with 10 bases in between. The CDR3 sequence is 15 residues long. The CDR3 region is CASSLEDQNSYEQYF. As DNA, the CDR3 is TGTGCCAGCAGCTTGGAGGACCAAAACTCCTACGAGCAGTACTTC.

Of note for this clonotype: This may be a read error, as it is one base from a much larger clone. The V gene is TRBV29-1, the J gene TRBJ2-5, with no clear D. Germline-derived CDR1 and CDR2 are SQVTM and ANQGSEA. This CDR3 contains 14 residues. CDR3 sequence (DNA): TGCAGCGTTGAAGAAGGGATTGGGTACAATGAGCAGCACTTC. This encodes CSVEEGIGYNEQHF.

At least ten counts were recorded for this clonotype. The chain is built from TRBV3-1 and TRBJ2-7; unclear D gene. The CDR3 consists of 13 residues. The germline CDR1 and CDR2 sequences are LGHDT and YNNKEL (reference sequence). V was cut by 0 bases and J by 4 bases, with 7 bases left in between. The CDR3 sequence is CASSQEVWYEQYF. The CDR3 DNA reads as TGTGCCAGCAGCCAAGAAGTGTGGTACGAGCAGTACTTC.

This clonotype was seen a few times. The V and J genes are TRBV28 and TRBJ1-4; 9 bases align to TRBD1. Germline-derived CDR1 and CDR2 are MDHEN and SYDVKM. The CDR3 has 20 amino acids. With V trimmed by 6 bases and J by 3 bases, 20 bases remained unmatched. The CDR3 region is CASRPYHRGRKVDANEKLFF. The DNA of the CDR3 is TGTGCCAGCAGGCCGTACCACAGGGGGCGGAAGGTAGATGCTAATGAAAAACTGTTTTTT.

This clonotype was detected ten times or more. This rearrangement joins TRBV29-1 to TRBJ1-2; D is possibly TRBD1 (6 bases). The germline V and J ends were trimmed by 6 bases and 0 bases, with 14 bases remaining between them. CDR3 size: 14 residues. The germline V gene encodes CDR1 SQVTM and CDR2 ANQGSEA. DNA of the CDR3: TGCAGCGTAGGGACATCGTTAGCTAACTATGGCTACACCTTC. Translated: CSVGTSLANYGYTF.

About this clonotype: No DNA is shown, since the ends of the CDR3 on it are uncertain; the CDR3 is the one TCRdb lists. The chain uses TRBV29-1 and TRBJ1-2; the tabulated D call, TRBD1, remains unverified against the DNA. The CDR3 is made up of 14 amino acids, end residues included. The germline V gene encodes CDR1 SQVTM and CDR2 ANQGSEA. CDR3 sequence: CSVGGGTENYGHTF.